The clone carrying this TCR beta chain has more than one count but fewer than ten. This sample was included in a study of blood T cells in healthy people across ages. Primed by a sample-barcoded 5' primer and a J-beta primer mix, a second PCR proceeded for about 7 to 12 cycles. Using its own MiXCR run on the 5' RACE reads, TCRdb lists one record per CDR3 protein. The repertoire holds approximately 1,700,000 distinct CDR3 sequences, around 40% seen once, with about 21% in the top ten. V lost 5 bases and J lost 3; bases outside the gene matches: 13. The CDR3 spans 17 residues. The germline V gene encodes CDR1 DFQATT and CDR2 SNEGSKA (reference sequence).

Input material: blood. This clonotype originated in a human donor in good health. V is TRBV20-1 and J is TRBJ2-1, with TRBD2 matching over 10 bases. DNA for the CDR3: TGCAGTGCTCAGCTACGCCGTAGCGGGGGGTACTACAATGAGCAGTTCTTC. As protein: CSAQLRRSGGYYNEQFF.